The 22 T cell receptor beta chains presented below share a single source sample, sequenced in a study of cytomegalovirus exposure and HLA in healthy donors. The primer mix had 60 Vbeta and 13 Jbeta primers. Profiling relied on immunoSEQ multiplex PCR, and the TCRdb table lists in-frame clones only, not all of them. The sample table includes roughly 72,000 clones. What was sequenced was PBMCs. The receptors shown here come from a man aged 18-30 years in good health and CMV-seropositive.

This sequence joins TRBV19 and TRBJ1-5, with D tentatively TRBD1 (5 bases). The V gene's germline CDR1 is LNHDA and CDR2 SQIVND (reference sequence). This CDR3 region has 14 residues. Deletions cut 11 bases from V and 1 base from J, with 15 bases between. CDR3 sequence: CASTAGYSNQPQHF. As DNA, the CDR3 is TGTGCCTCCACAGCAGGGTACAGCAATCAGCCCCAGCATTTT.

This chain uses TRBV4-2 with TRBJ2-3; 8 bases are a match to TRBD2. The V and J ends lost 4 bases and 2 bases, in that order; junction bases with no gene match: 5. The CDR3 runs to 15 residues. Germline V gene data show CDR1 as LGHNA and CDR2 as YNFKEQ. The CDR3 DNA reads TGTGCCAGCAGCCTCGGGACTAGGGACACAGATACGCAGTATTTT. Residues: CASSLGTRDTDTQYF.

V gene TRBV9 combines with J gene TRBJ2-7, with TRBD1 as a possible D gene (6 bases). CDR1 SGDLS and CDR2 YYNGEE come from the germline V gene. There are 17 residues in the CDR3. The V and J ends lost 0 bases and 2 bases respectively, with 18 bases between them. CDR3 loop: CASSVGLVGALTYEQYF. The CDR3 bases are TGTGCCAGCAGCGTAGGGCTCGTGGGGGCACTGACCTACGAGCAGTACTTC.

This chain joins TRBV6-5 and TRBJ2-7, with TRBD1 matching 9 bases. The CDR3 has 16 amino acids. The germline V gene has CDR1 MNHEY and CDR2 SVGAGI. V lost 0 bases and J lost 4; bases outside the gene matches: 7. CDR3 sequence (DNA): TGTGCCAGCAGTTACTCGGGGGGACAGGGTGCTTACGAGCAGTACTTC. It specifies CASSYSGGQGAYEQYF.

The rearrangement links TRBV5-1 to TRBJ2-7, with a weak D call TRBD1 (6 bases). Trimming cost V 0 bases and J 4 bases, with 23 bases left between them. CDR3 length: 18 residues. CDR1 and CDR2 from the germline V gene are SGHRS and YFSETQ. The CDR3 bases are TGCGCCAGCAGCTTGGACAGGGTAACTTTCTCTTCTTTGTACGAGCAGTACTTC. Amino acid sequence: CASSLDRVTFSSLYEQYF.

The chain uses TRBV9 and TRBJ1-1, with 7 nucleotides matching TRBD1. CDR1 and CDR2 (germline): SGDLS, YYNGEE. V shed 5 bases and J 7 bases; nucleotides not matched to a gene: 8. CDR3 length: 13 residues. The CDR3 nucleotides read TGTGCCAGCAGTCCACAGGGGTTGAATGAAGCTTTCTTT. Residues: CASSPQGLNEAFF.

The genes are TRBV19 and TRBJ1-2; a weak D match, TRBD1 (5 bases). Trimming removed 10 bases from V and 4 bases from J, with 16 bases in between. The CDR3 has 13 residues. From germline, CDR1 is LNHDA and CDR2 SQIVND (reference sequence). The CDR3 DNA reads as TGTGCCACTTCCGGCGGGGGATTCTATGGCTACACCTTC. This sequence encodes CATSGGGFYGYTF.

The chain couples TRBV7-3 to TRBJ1-1; a possible D gene is TRBD1 (6 bases). CDR3 length: 15 amino acids. CDR1 SGHTA and CDR2 FQGTGA come from the germline V gene. Trimming took 5 bases from V and 6 from J, leaving 19 bases between them. The CDR3 reads CASSPDHRANAEAFF. The CDR3 nucleotides read TGTGCCAGCAGCCCAGACCACAGGGCTAACGCTGAAGCTTTCTTT.

This rearrangement joins TRBV5-1 to TRBJ2-2, with D perhaps TRBD1 (6 bases). The CDR3 runs to 16 residues. V was pared by 4 bases and J by 0 bases, with 13 bases between. Germline lookup yields CDR1 SGHRS and CDR2 YFSETQ. CDR3 bases: TGCGCCAGCAGCCGATACAGGGTGGCGAACACCGGGGAGCTGTTTTTT. Translated: CASSRYRVANTGELFF.

This sequence joins TRBV15 and TRBJ1-1; D perhaps matches TRBD1 (6 bases). CDR1 is LNHNV, CDR2 YYDKDF, per germline (reference sequence). With 1 base removed from V and 3 bases from J, the gap between germline ends came to 12 bases. The CDR3 is made up of 15 amino acids. The CDR3 sequence: CATSRGQGQDTEAFF. For the CDR3, the DNA is TGTGCCACCAGCAGAGGTCAGGGGCAGGACACTGAAGCTTTCTTT. Based on the CDR3 plus reference TRBV15 and TRBJ1-1, the full variable domain is DAMVIQNPRYQVTQFGKPVTLSCSQTLNHNVMYWYQQKSSQAPKLLFHYYDKDFNNEADTPDNFQSRRPNTSFCFLDIRSPGLGDTAMYLCATSRGQGQDTEAFFGQGTRLTVV.

The chain carries TRBV7-6 and TRBJ1-3, with unresolved D. The V gene's germline CDR1 is SGHVS and CDR2 FNYEAQ. The CDR3 totals 17 residues. With 5 bases removed from V and 0 bases from J, the gap between germline ends came to 17 bases. CDR3 amino acids: CASSQGPQRSSGNTIYF. CDR3 nucleotide sequence: TGTGCCAGCAGCCAAGGACCGCAGCGGTCCTCTGGAAACACCATATATTTT.

The chain couples TRBV15 to TRBJ2-1; D uncertain. The length of the CDR3 is 14 residues. V gave up 1 base and J gave up 3 bases, with 7 bases separating them. The germline gives CDR1 LNHNV, CDR2 YYDKDF (reference sequence). CDR3: CATSRANSYNEQFF. The CDR3 coding sequence is TGTGCCACCAGCAGAGCGAACAGCTACAATGAGCAGTTCTTC.

J is TRBJ1-3 and V is TRBV2; unclear D gene. The CDR3 has 17 residues. Germline CDR1 and CDR2: SNHLY and FYNNEI. V lost 3 bases, J lost 5 bases, and 20 bases lay in between. CDR3 in amino acids: CASSDQGFTASRNTIYF. The CDR3 DNA reads TGTGCCAGCAGTGACCAAGGTTTTACAGCTTCGAGAAACACCATATATTTT.

The chain has TRBV5-4 and TRBJ1-1, with 7 bases lining up with TRBD1. Unmatched junction bases numbered 6, after V lost 4 bases and J lost 6 bases. CDR1 is SGHNT and CDR2 is YYREEE in the germline V gene (reference sequence). The length of the CDR3 is 13 residues. The CDR3 loop is CASSTTGFPEAFF. The DNA for the CDR3 is TGTGCCAGCAGCACGACAGGGTTCCCTGAAGCTTTCTTT.

The chain recombines TRBV28 with TRBJ1-5, with TRBD1 matching over 12 bases. The trim removed 2 bases at V and 2 bases at J, leaving 4 bases unmatched. CDR3 length: 17 residues. Germline-derived CDR1 and CDR2 are MDHEN and SYDVKM. The CDR3 sequence is CASSLAGTGGGNQPQHF. The CDR3 coding sequence is TGTGCCAGCAGTTTAGCCGGGACAGGGGGCGGCAATCAGCCCCAGCATTTT.

V is TRBV5-1 and J is TRBJ2-7; 12 bases agree with TRBD1. The CDR3 consists of 15 residues. V lost 0 bases and J lost 6; bases outside the gene matches: 4. Looked up from germline, CDR1 is SGHRS and CDR2 is YFSETQ. CDR3 DNA: TGCGCCAGCAGCTTGGGGGGACAGGGGGCGGTCGAGCAGTACTTC. Protein sequence: CASSLGGQGAVEQYF.

The rearrangement uses TRBV19 and TRBJ1-2, with no clear D. V was trimmed by 4 bases and J by 8 bases, leaving 17 bases between them. This CDR3 spans 14 amino acids. The germline V gene has CDR1 LNHDA and CDR2 SQIVND (reference sequence). DNA of the CDR3: TGTGCCAGTAGTACCCGGGAGGGCGTCGGGGGCTACACCTTC. Its translation: CASSTREGVGGYTF.

The chain couples TRBV28 to TRBJ1-1; 9 bases are shared with TRBD1. J was trimmed by 4 bases and V by 6 bases; bases with no gene match: 15. CDR1 MDHEN and CDR2 SYDVKM come from the germline V gene. The length of the CDR3 is 17 residues. The CDR3 DNA reads TGTGCCAGCAGACCAGCCTCCGGGACAGGGAGCGCCACTGAAGCTTTCTTT. Encoded protein: CASRPASGTGSATEAFF.

The V gene is TRBV6-1, the J gene TRBJ2-2, with a tentative D call TRBD1 (5 bases). This CDR3 spans 15 amino acids. CDR1 MNHNS and CDR2 SASEGT come from the germline V gene. Trimming removed 6 bases at V and 1 base at J, with 12 bases between. Here the CDR3 reads CASSTGRRNTGELFF. The CDR3 coding sequence is TGTGCCAGCAGCACAGGCCGCCGGAACACCGGGGAGCTGTTTTTT.

V gene TRBV2 combines with J gene TRBJ2-7, with a possible D match to TRBD2 (7 bases). Trimming shortened V by 6 bases and J by 3 bases, and 21 bases separated the two germline ends. The germline V gene encodes CDR1 SNHLY and CDR2 FYNNEI. The CDR3 runs to 16 residues. CDR3 DNA sequence: TGTGCCAGCAGCCCCAGGGGAGGGTACACTAGCTACGAGCAGTACTTC. It encodes CASSPRGGYTSYEQYF.

The chain carries TRBV11-3 and TRBJ2-3, with 15 positions matching TRBD2. Germline V gene sequence: CDR1 SGHNT, CDR2 YENEEA. The J segment lost 2 bases and the V segment lost 4 bases, leaving 4 bases of the junction unmatched. The CDR3 has 17 residues. CDR3 protein: CASSYGLAGGPTDTQYF. The CDR3 DNA is TGTGCCAGCAGCTACGGACTAGCGGGAGGGCCCACAGATACGCAGTATTTT.

As regards this clone: The germline gene is not matched at one end of the junction; a read error may be the cause. V usage is TRBV19 and J usage is TRBJ1-3; D unclear. The CDR3 sequence is 13 residues long. CDR1 is LNHDA, CDR2 SQIVND, per germline (reference sequence). The CDR3 DNA reads as TGTGCCAGCAGTCCGCAGGAAGGGAGGCCCGCGACGTTT. Amino acids: CASSPQEGRPATF.